This T cell receptor beta chain derives from a study of PD-1 blockade in mismatch repair-deficient tumors. In the study overall: Patients had around 11 mismatch repair-deficient cancer types and were previously treated and progressing.

The method was immunoSEQ multiplex PCR; TCRdb's version includes in-frame clones alone and lacks a portion of them. This sample has about 40,000 clones, with more than 75% found just once. This specimen was peripheral blood, taken 4 weeks after starting pembrolizumab. The receptor was isolated from an adult with mismatch repair-deficient cancer.

CDR3: CASSTWTGFGANVLTF. The DNA of the CDR3 is TGTGCCAGCAGTACCTGGACAGGGTTCGGGGCCAACGTCCTGACTTTC. This chain joins TRBV27 and TRBJ2-6, with 8 bases aligning to TRBD1. V lost 5 bases and J lost 4; bases outside the gene matches: 7. Germline V gives CDR1 MNHEY, CDR2 SMNVEV (reference sequence). This CDR3 has 16 amino acids.